These 22 T cell receptor beta chains were sequenced from one sample in a study of shared clonotypes between healthy human individuals. Sequencing was performed with immunoSEQ multiplex PCR; in TCRdb, only in-frame clones are kept and a portion is missing. The sample contains about 1 million clones, 70% to 80% of which appear only once. The sample taken for sequencing was memory CD4+ T cells sorted from blood. Subset defined: CD45RA-negative fraction. The origin of the receptors is a man between 18 and 29 years old in good health.

Ten or more counts support this clone. In the same sample, other DNA sequences code for this CDR3. This chain links TRBV5-4 with TRBJ2-7; tentative D call: TRBD1 (6 bases). The length of the CDR3 is 14 residues. Per the germline V gene, CDR1 is SGHNT and CDR2 is YYREEE (reference sequence). Trimming left V 4 bases short and J 3 bases short, with 14 bases between. CDR3 DNA: TGTGCCAGCAGCCCAGACAGGAGGAGCTACGAGCAGTACTTC. This translates into CASSPDRRSYEQYF.

This chain joins TRBV5-4 and TRBJ1-6; D uncertain. The V gene lost 2 bases and the J gene lost 0 bases, with 6 bases spanning the gap. This CDR3 spans 15 amino acids. Per germline, CDR1 SGHNT and CDR2 YYREEE (reference sequence). The CDR3 here is CASSFEGSYNSPLHF. CDR3 coding DNA: TGTGCCAGCAGCTTTGAGGGCTCCTATAATTCACCCCTCCACTTT. Together with reference TRBV5-4 and TRBJ1-6, the CDR3 gives the full variable domain: ETGVTQSPTHLIKTRGQQVTLRCSSQSGHNTVSWYQQALGQGPQFIFQYYREEENGRGNFPPRFSGLQFPNYSSELNVNALELDDSALYLCASSFEGSYNSPLHFGNGTRLTVT.

The J gene is TRBJ2-7, the V gene TRBV6-1, with 8 bases lining up with TRBD1. After removal of 6 bases from V and 3 bases from J, the junction contained 10 bases not matched to a gene. CDR3 length: 15 residues. Germline CDR1 MNHNS, CDR2 SASEGT. CDR3 sequence: CASRILTGQGYEQYF. DNA for the CDR3: TGTGCCAGCAGAATTCTTACAGGACAGGGCTACGAGCAGTACTTC.

This clone has at least ten counts. The rearrangement joins TRBV30 to TRBJ2-2; a possible D gene is TRBD2 (6 bases). V lost 4 bases and J 0 bases, leaving 12 bases between the germline ends. The germline CDR1 and CDR2 sequences are GTSNPN and SVGIG (reference sequence). The CDR3 runs 15 residues. The CDR3 nucleotides read TGTGCCTGGAAGGAGGGGAATACGAACACCGGGGAGCTGTTTTTT. Translated: CAWKEGNTNTGELFF.

V gene TRBV18 combines with J gene TRBJ2-5, with TRBD2 matching 7 bases. The germline CDR1 and CDR2 sequences are KGHSH and LQKENI. Unmatched junction bases numbered 6, after V lost 1 base and J lost 4 bases. The CDR3 covers 15 residues. The CDR3 sequence: CASSPLHRGGETQYF. CDR3 DNA sequence: TGTGCCAGCTCACCACTTCACCGCGGGGGAGAGACCCAGTACTTC.

The V gene is TRBV6-5, the J gene TRBJ1-2, with D perhaps TRBD1 (6 bases). Trimming pared 6 bases from V and 3 bases from J, leaving 11 bases between. This CDR3 region has 13 residues. The germline V gene has CDR1 MNHEY and CDR2 SVGAGI. CDR3 in DNA: TGTGCCAGCAGGGGGGCTCGGGACTATGGCTACACCTTC. It translates to CASRGARDYGYTF.

This clone was recorded once. The chain links TRBV2 to TRBJ2-4, with D maybe TRBD1 (6 bases). Germline V gene data show CDR1 as SNHLY and CDR2 as FYNNEI. The CDR3 consists of 16 residues. Trimming removed 2 bases from V and 0 bases from J, with 11 bases in between. CDR3 region: CASSEMDRLAKNIQYF. The CDR3 DNA sequence: TGTGCCAGCAGTGAAATGGACAGATTAGCCAAAAACATTCAGTACTTC.

The chain couples TRBV15 to TRBJ1-3; 7 bases are shared with TRBD1. V was pared by 5 bases and J by 4 bases, with 14 bases of the junction left unmatched. The CDR3 loop spans 17 amino acids. In germline, CDR1 is LNHNV, CDR2 YYDKDF (reference sequence). The CDR3 nucleotides read TGTGCCACCAGCGCCCTGGGACAGCTCGGTTCGGGAAACACCATATATTTT. This codes for CATSALGQLGSGNTIYF.

The CDR3 nucleotides read TGTCCCCCAACTGTTCGGGGGACCAACGAGCAGTACTTC. It encodes CPPTVRGTNEQYF. The rearrangement links TRBV2 to TRBJ2-7; a weak D match, TRBD2 (6 bases). CDR3 length: 13 amino acids. Germline V gives CDR1 SNHLY, CDR2 FYNNEI.

V gene TRBV30 combines with J gene TRBJ1-5, with 8 bases matching TRBD1. Per the germline V gene, CDR1 is GTSNPN and CDR2 is SVGIG (reference sequence). The CDR3 spans 11 residues. This CDR3 reads CAKGQDEPQHF. The CDR3 nucleotides are TGTGCTAAGGGACAGGATGAGCCCCAGCATTTT. Supplemented by reference TRBV30 and TRBJ1-5, the full variable domain reads SQTIHQWPATLVQPVGSPLSLECTVEGTSNPNLYWYRQAAGRGLQLLFYSVGIGQISSEVPQNLSASRPQDRQFILSSKKLLLSDSGFYLCAKGQDEPQHFGDGTRLSIL.

This clone was detected ten times or more. The chain links TRBV29-1 to TRBJ1-6, with 7 bases identical to TRBD1. The CDR3 length is 13 residues. Germline trimming cut 6 bases from V and 6 bases from J; bases unmatched to any gene: 5. Germline CDR1 and CDR2: SQVTM and ANQGSEA. The DNA of the CDR3 is TGCAGCGTGAGGGACAGTTTTAATTCACCCCTCCACTTT. Translated, it gives CSVRDSFNSPLHF.

This clone was picked up many times. This chain joins TRBV30 and TRBJ1-3, with TRBD1 matching over 10 bases. V shed 3 bases and J 11 bases; nucleotides not matched to a gene: 1. Looked up from germline, CDR1 is GTSNPN and CDR2 is SVGIG (reference sequence). The CDR3 has 11 amino acids. In nucleotides, the CDR3 is TGTGCCTGGAGGACAGGGGGCGCCATATATTTT. Translation gives CAWRTGGAIYF.

The gene calls are TRBV11-2 and TRBJ2-7; perhaps D is TRBD1 or TRBD2 (6 bases each). CDR1 and CDR2 (germline): SGHAT, FQNNGV. V was clipped by 6 bases and J by 2 bases, with 14 bases between them. The CDR3 is 14 amino acids. CDR3 sequence (DNA): TGTGCCAGCAGGGGGGCGGGGAACCCCTACGAGCAGTACTTC. As protein: CASRGAGNPYEQYF.

This chain connects TRBV5-1 to TRBJ2-5; 7 nucleotides align to TRBD2. J was trimmed by 3 bases and V by 4 bases; bases with no gene match: 6. Germline CDR1 reads SGHRS; CDR2 reads YFSETQ. This CDR3 region has 14 residues. CDR3 nucleotides: TGCGCCAGCAGCCATTTGGGGAGGGAAGAGACCCAGTACTTC. Encoded protein: CASSHLGREETQYF.

This clone has just a few counts. The chain recombines TRBV30 with TRBJ1-1; D is perhaps TRBD1 (5 bases). The germline gives CDR1 GTSNPN, CDR2 SVGIG (reference sequence). The length of the CDR3 is 11 residues. Trimming pared 3 bases from V and 10 bases from J, leaving 12 bases between. DNA for the CDR3: TGTGCCTGGAGCCCCGCGGGGGTAGCTTTCTTT. Amino acid sequence: CAWSPAGVAFF. The entire variable domain, with the rest obtained from reference TRBV30 and TRBJ1-1, is as follows: SQTIHQWPATLVQPVGSPLSLECTVEGTSNPNLYWYRQAAGRGLQLLFYSVGIGQISSEVPQNLSASRPQDRQFILSSKKLLLSDSGFYLCAWSPAGVAFFGQGTRLTVV.

V gene TRBV19 combines with J gene TRBJ1-2; 9 positions match TRBD1. Germline CDR1 LNHDA, CDR2 SQIVND (reference sequence). V dropped 4 bases and J dropped 2; count of bases not matched to a gene: 11. This CDR3 has 17 amino acids. CDR3 bases: TGTGCCAGTAGTACCCCGGGACAGGGCAGTAGGAACTATGGCTACACCTTC. Its protein is CASSTPGQGSRNYGYTF.

J is TRBJ1-2 and V is TRBV29-1, with a possible D match to TRBD1 (6 bases). The CDR3 length is 13 residues. The ends were cut back, 1 base at V and 3 bases at J, with 9 bases in the middle. Looked up from germline, CDR1 is SQVTM and CDR2 is ANQGSEA. The chain's CDR3 is CSVEVGGYYGYTF. In nucleotides, the CDR3 is TGCAGCGTTGAAGTAGGGGGGTACTATGGCTACACCTTC.

The chain joins TRBV5-5 to TRBJ2-1; 11 nucleotides align to TRBD2. This CDR3 is built from 17 residues. Germline V CDR1 and CDR2: SGHKS, YYEKEE (reference sequence). The trim removed 0 bases at V and 3 bases at J, leaving 5 bases unmatched. The chain's CDR3 is CASSLVLAGGSYNEQFF. The CDR3 nucleotides read TGTGCCAGCAGCTTGGTCTTAGCGGGAGGGAGCTACAATGAGCAGTTCTTC.

As regards this clone: This sequence may be a read error, since a much larger clone differs from it by one base. Other nucleotide sequences from this sample produce the same CDR3. V is TRBV28 and J is TRBJ1-5, with 9 nucleotides matching TRBD1. J was trimmed by 1 base and V by 2 bases; bases with no gene match: 0. The CDR3 has 15 residues. Germline V gene lookup returns CDR1 MDHEN and CDR2 SYDVKM. This CDR3 reads CASSLGTGSNQPQHF. The CDR3, as DNA: TGTGCCAGCAGTTTAGGGACAGGGAGCAATCAGCCCCAGCATTTT.

The chain links TRBV7-9 to TRBJ1-1; 7 nucleotides agree with TRBD1. CDR1 and CDR2 from the germline V gene are SEHNR and FQNEAQ (reference sequence). J gave up 6 bases and V 4 bases, and 11 bases lay outside the gene matches. The CDR3 extends over 15 amino acids. CDR3: CASSWNIQGGSEAFF. In DNA, the CDR3 is TGTGCCAGCAGCTGGAATATTCAGGGGGGTTCTGAAGCTTTCTTT.

The chain uses TRBV5-1 and TRBJ2-2; 12 bases are shared with TRBD2. The CDR3 is 15 amino acids. CDR1 is SGHRS and CDR2 is YFSETQ in the germline V gene. V shed 4 bases and J 6 bases; nucleotides not matched to a gene: 4. The chain's CDR3 is CASSPSGGAAGELFF. CDR3 bases: TGCGCCAGCAGCCCTAGCGGGGGGGCTGCCGGGGAGCTGTTTTTT. The entire variable domain, with the rest obtained from reference TRBV5-1 and TRBJ2-2, is as follows: KAGVTQTPRYLIKTRGQQVTLSCSPISGHRSVSWYQQTPGQGLQFLFEYFSETQRNKGNFPGRFSGRQFSNSRSEMNVSTLELGDSALYLCASSPSGGAAGELFFGEGSRLTVL.

This chain joins TRBV27 and TRBJ2-3; weak D call: TRBD1 (6 bases). Looked up from germline, CDR1 is MNHEY and CDR2 is SMNVEV (reference sequence). Trimming pared 2 bases from V and 4 bases from J, leaving 7 bases between. This CDR3 contains 13 residues. CDR3 amino acids: CASSLPGADTQYF. The CDR3 DNA reads TGTGCCAGCAGTTTACCAGGGGCAGATACGCAGTATTTT.